This TCR beta chain was retrieved from a study of blood T cell repertoires in COVID-19. Study as a whole: Both acute and convalescent COVID-19 samples were obtained from the United States, Italy and Spain. T cells, B-cell-depleted T cells, or PBMCs provided the cDNA or gDNA that served as material.

Per the authors' pipeline: From reference gene primer amplification, estimates of nucleated cell counts were derived. Clones were read by immunoSEQ multiplex PCR, and TCRdb kept only the in-frame ones, dropping some. D and trimming were read from the DNA, whereas the V and J calls and clone size are those reported in that table. The data hold under 200,000 clones, with approximately 85% observed a single time. The V gene lost 5 bases and the J gene lost 3 bases, with 15 bases spanning the gap. The length of the CDR3 is 15 residues. Germline loops: CDR1 MNHEY, CDR2 SMNVEV (reference sequence). Patients in Seattle were enrolled during active infection, then followed longitudinally.

This rearrangement joins TRBV27 to TRBJ2-3; D perhaps matches TRBD1 (6 bases). This clonotype originated in a woman in her forties or fifties with COVID-19, enrolled during active disease. Sequenced: peripheral blood. CDR3 coding DNA: TGTGCCAGCAGTCTGTTGGACAGCTCGACAGATACGCAGTATTTT. It encodes CASSLLDSSTDTQYF.